This entry features one T cell receptor (beta chain) sequence. Its antigen is not identified. Primed by a sample-barcoded 5' primer and a J-beta primer mix, a second PCR proceeded for 7 to 11 cycles. From the 5' RACE reads, TCRdb called clonotypes with MiXCR, one entry per CDR3 protein. The sample includes about 650,000 distinct CDR3 sequences, roughly half of them seen just once. V dropped 5 bases and J dropped 7; count of bases not matched to a gene: 19. This CDR3 spans 20 amino acids. Germline CDR1 SGHTA, CDR2 FQGTGA. The sample belongs to a study of blood T cells in healthy people across ages. Study-wide context: Template switching picked up about one barcoded beta molecule for each two T cells. Study outcomes and limitations: The diversity estimates, figures obtained from one million T cells, were considered underestimates. In older individuals, TCR beta diversity per million T cells was lower, falling roughly linearly with age.

Whenever a sample was processed, at least 7 million PBMCs were isolated. The chain employs TRBV7-3 and TRBJ2-1; 14 nucleotides line up with TRBD2. This TCR was recovered from a woman of 80 years or more in good health. Sample: blood. Here the CDR3 reads CASSRGIPDGTSGRRNEQFF. Written as DNA, the CDR3 is TGTGCCAGCAGCCGGGGGATCCCAGACGGGACTAGCGGGAGAAGGAATGAGCAGTTCTTC.